Listed below are T cell receptor beta chains from one sample, sequenced in a study of T cells in Graves' hyperthyroidism and ophthalmopathy. TCRdb redid the calling of the multiplex PCR reads with MiXCR, one entry per CDR3 protein. Here the sample spans 100,000 to 140,000 distinct CDR3 sequences, approximately 15% being singletons. Sequencing input: blood. The receptors come from a woman aged 50 to 60 with Graves' hyperthyroidism. CDR3s include the opening cysteine and the closing phenylalanine or tryptophan. The order of the fields is J gene, D gene, CDR3 length, V gene, clone size, CDR3 protein, CDR3 DNA. The D gene is left open where the match is weak. The listing skips clone size in some rows; elsewhere it reads once, few, many or a size class.

TRBJ1-2 TRBD1 14 TRBV13 many CASRASGTVYGYTF TGTGCCAGCAGAGCCTCCGGGACAGTCTATGGCTACACCTTC
TRBJ1-2 - 12 TRBV6-1 many CASSQQGVGYTF TGTGCCAGCAGCCAACAGGGTGTTGGCTACACCTTC
TRBJ1-1 - 13 TRBV5-1 many CASSLSGDTEAFF TGCGCCAGCAGCCTGAGTGGGGACACTGAAGCTTTCTTT
TRBJ2-3 - 16 TRBV9 many CASSVDSQPTTDTQYF TGTGCCAGCAGCGTAGACAGCCAGCCGACAACAGATACGCAGTATTTT
TRBJ1-4 TRBD1 15 TRBV3-1 many CASSPQGSTNEKLFF TGTGCCAGCAGCCCACAGGGGTCAACTAATGAAAAACTGTTTTTT
TRBJ2-7 TRBD2 12 TRBV20-1 many CSANSGSYEQYF TGCAGTGCCAATAGCGGGTCCTACGAGCAGTACTTC
TRBJ1-1 - 12 TRBV2 - CASSVANTEAFF TGTGCCAGCAGTGTCGCCAACACTGAAGCTTTCTTT
TRBJ2-1 TRBD2 15 TRBV2 many CASSENLAGVGEQFF TGTGCCAGCAGTGAAAACCTAGCGGGAGTTGGGGAGCAGTTCTTC
TRBJ2-2 - 13 TRBV2 many CASSGTATGELFF TGTGCCAGCAGTGGGACAGCAACCGGGGAGCTGTTTTTT
TRBJ2-1 - 18 TRBV11-2 many CASSLRRRELVSYNEQFF TGTGCCAGCAGCCTGAGAAGGAGAGAACTAGTCTCCTACAATGAGCAGTTCTTC